A single sample gave rise to the 13 T cell receptor beta chains below, sequenced in a study of post-analysis software for immune sequencing data. Study-level results: Higher frequency in patients than in controls was seen for five TRBV segments, with TRBV5-6, TRBV5-1 and TRBV20-1 among them.

Included in the TCR beta cDNA libraries were unique molecular identifiers. TCRdb reprocessed the PCR reads with MiXCR, giving one entry per CDR3 protein. The sample contains roughly 730,000 distinct CDR3 sequences, roughly 29% of which appear only once. No antigen has been identified for these receptors. Sequencing was done on a sample of blood. The receptors stem from a girl aged 10-17 years with multiple sclerosis.

This clonotype has a handful of counts. The chain recombines TRBV10-3 with TRBJ1-2; unclear D gene. The CDR3 extends over 12 amino acids. Germline V lookup: CDR1 ENHRY, CDR2 SYGVKD. V shed 6 bases and J shed 5 bases, with 10 bases lying between them. The CDR3: CAISGRQYGYTF. The CDR3 nucleotides read TGTGCCATCAGCGGACGGCAATATGGCTACACCTTC.

This chain uses TRBV20-1 with TRBJ2-5; no reliable D call. The CDR3 runs 14 residues. CDR1 DFQATT and CDR2 SNEGSKA come from the germline V gene (reference sequence). V dropped 0 bases and J dropped 1 base, with 9 bases sitting between them. CDR3 coding DNA: TGCAGTGCTAGAGATGCGAAGATCCAAGAGACCCAGTACTTC. As protein: CSARDAKIQETQYF.

The chain carries TRBV6-1 and TRBJ2-5, with D tentatively TRBD2 (6 bases). Germline V gives CDR1 MNHNS, CDR2 SASEGT. Trimming took 11 bases from V and 3 from J, leaving 16 bases between them. This CDR3 is built from 13 residues. The DNA of the CDR3 is TGTGCCGGGGGACCCCGGAGGGAAGAGACCCAGTACTTC. This codes for CAGGPRREETQYF.

V usage is TRBV5-1 and J usage is TRBJ1-6, with TRBD1 matching over 8 bases. The CDR3 is 15 amino acids. The germline gives CDR1 SGHRS, CDR2 YFSETQ. V lost 4 bases to trimming and J lost 7 bases; unmatched junction nucleotides: 7. CDR3 protein: CASSIGTGLNSPLHF. CDR3 bases: TGCGCCAGCAGCATAGGGACAGGCCTAAATTCACCCCTCCACTTT.

V is TRBV29-1 and J is TRBJ1-5; 7 positions match TRBD1. The trim removed 5 bases at V and 4 bases at J, leaving 5 bases unmatched. The CDR3 length is 13 residues. The germline CDR1 and CDR2 sequences are SQVTM and ANQGSEA. This chain's CDR3 is CSVNRGLNQPQHF. Written as DNA, the CDR3 is TGCAGCGTTAACAGGGGTCTAAATCAGCCCCAGCATTTT.

V is TRBV6-5 and J is TRBJ2-3; maybe TRBD1 (6 bases). V shed 6 bases and J shed 4 bases, with 17 bases lying between them. Germline lookup yields CDR1 MNHEY and CDR2 SVGAGI. CDR3 size: 15 residues. This CDR3 is CASSSPGAIADTQYF. The CDR3 region has the DNA TGTGCCAGCAGCTCCCCAGGGGCTATCGCAGATACGCAGTATTTT.

The chain employs TRBV7-6 and TRBJ2-3; 8 positions match TRBD1. CDR3 size: 18 residues. The germline gives CDR1 SGHVS, CDR2 FNYEAQ. With 5 bases clipped from V and 0 bases from J, the junction kept 13 bases outside the gene matches. DNA for the CDR3: TGTGCCAGCAGCGCACGAGACAGGGGCAGGGTGAGCACAGATACGCAGTATTTT. Protein sequence: CASSARDRGRVSTDTQYF.

There are a few counts of this clonotype. The V call is TRBV20-1, the J call TRBJ2-5, with D maybe TRBD2 (6 bases). Germline V gives CDR1 DFQATT, CDR2 SNEGSKA (reference sequence). V gave up 5 bases and J gave up 0 bases, with 16 bases separating them. This CDR3 is 15 amino acids long. In DNA, the CDR3 is TGCAGTGCTGAGGGAGGACTATCGGACCAAGAGACCCAGTACTTC. Its translation: CSAEGGLSDQETQYF.

V usage is TRBV29-1 and J usage is TRBJ2-1; TRBD2 agrees at 8 bases. V lost 7 bases to trimming and J lost 0 bases; unmatched junction nucleotides: 23. CDR3 length: 20 residues. Germline CDR1 SQVTM, CDR2 ANQGSEA. The DNA for the CDR3 is TGCAGCGGCCCTCCACTAGCGGAGCAGGCGGGAGAAAGCTCCTACAATGAGCAGTTCTTC. Translation gives CSGPPLAEQAGESSYNEQFF.

This sequence joins TRBV20-1 and TRBJ1-2; D not resolved. The CDR3 has 11 residues. Trimming took off 1 base at V and 10 bases at J, with 10 bases between the two ends. CDR1 is DFQATT and CDR2 is SNEGSKA in the germline V gene (reference sequence). Here the CDR3 DNA reads TGCAGTGCTAGAGTCGTCCAATCCTACACCTTC. This translates into CSARVVQSYTF.

This clonotype was seen a handful of times. The V and J genes are TRBV5-5 and TRBJ1-6, with D maybe TRBD1 (5 bases). Germline CDR1 is SGHKS and CDR2 is YYEKEE (reference sequence). Trimming took 6 bases from V and 4 from J, leaving 14 bases between them. The CDR3 extends over 15 amino acids. Here the CDR3 DNA reads TGTGCCAGCACTGGGACGGCTGGGTATAATTCACCCCTCCACTTT. Protein sequence: CASTGTAGYNSPLHF.

The chain employs TRBV5-1 and TRBJ2-1; D unresolved. Germline V gene data show CDR1 as SGHRS and CDR2 as YFSETQ. CDR3 length: 13 residues. The V gene lost 4 bases and the J gene lost 4 bases, with 9 bases spanning the gap. DNA of the CDR3: TGCGCCAGCAGCACGACGACTTACAATGAGCAGTTCTTC. The encoded protein is CASSTTTYNEQFF.

CDR3: CASSPDAPRETQYF. The CDR3 DNA sequence: TGTGCCAGCAGCCCCGATGCGCCCAGGGAGACCCAGTACTTC. This chain joins TRBV6-6 and TRBJ2-5, with D unresolved. Germline CDR1 MNHNY, CDR2 SVGAGI (reference sequence). There are 14 residues in the CDR3. V lost 6 bases to trimming and J lost 5 bases, with 16 bases between them.